This is a list of T cell receptor beta chains from one sample in a study of blood T cell repertoires in COVID-19. Sequencing was performed with immunoSEQ multiplex PCR; in TCRdb, only in-frame clones are kept and a portion is missing. Of 98,000 or so clones detected, about 88% appear once; the ten largest clones hold around 5.5%. Input material: peripheral blood. These receptors originate from a human donor in a cohort sampled during active COVID-19. The CDR3 runs from the conserved cysteine through the conserved F or W. A D gene is named only where the DNA matches it firmly. Clone sizes are given selectively: once, few, many, or a class where the clone is expanded.

D: NA
V: TRBV7-9
J: TRBJ1-4
size: NA
CDR3: CASSLNSEKLFF
DNA: TGTGCCAGCAGCTTGAACTCAGAAAAACTGTTTTTT

D: TRBD1
V: TRBV6-1
J: TRBJ1-2
size: NA
CDR3: CASSERRTGYGYTF
DNA: TGTGCCAGCAGTGAAAGGAGGACAGGGTATGGCTACACCTTC

D: NA
V: TRBV28
J: TRBJ2-5
size: NA
CDR3: CASREATQETQYF
DNA: TGTGCCAGCAGGGAGGCAACCCAAGAGACCCAGTACTTC

D: NA
V: TRBV6-6
J: TRBJ1-1
size: NA
CDR3: CASSSPGQNTEAFF
DNA: TGTGCCAGCAGTTCACCGGGACAGAACACTGAAGCTTTCTTT

D: NA
V: TRBV5-1
J: TRBJ1-1
size: few
CDR3: CASSLDGTWSFF
DNA: TGCGCCAGCAGCTTGGACGGGACTTGGTCTTTCTTT

D: NA
V: TRBV5-1
J: TRBJ2-7
size: NA
CDR3: CASSRDIVTYEQYF
DNA: TGCGCCAGCAGCCGGGACATCGTAACCTACGAGCAGTACTTC

D: TRBD1
V: TRBV15
J: TRBJ1-6
size: many
CDR3: CATSRGTGPQGDSPLHF
DNA: TGTGCCACCAGCAGAGGGACAGGGCCCCAAGGGGATTCACCCCTCCACTTT

D: NA
V: TRBV11-1
J: TRBJ2-3
size: NA
CDR3: CASSSLGPLDTQYF
DNA: TGTGCCAGCAGCTCATTGGGCCCCTTGGATACGCAGTATTTT

D: NA
V: TRBV7-8
J: TRBJ1-2
size: NA
CDR3: CASSLTDSYGYTF
DNA: TGTGCCAGCAGCTTAACAGATTCTTATGGCTACACCTTC

D: TRBD1
V: TRBV7-2
J: TRBJ1-1
size: NA
CDR3: CASSLAGQPNTEAFF
DNA: TGTGCCAGCAGCTTAGCGGGACAGCCGAACACTGAAGCTTTCTTT

D: NA
V: TRBV15
J: TRBJ2-4
size: NA
CDR3: CATSREGTLAKNIQYF
DNA: TGTGCCACCAGCAGAGAGGGGACTTTAGCCAAAAACATTCAGTACTTC

D: TRBD1
V: TRBV6-6
J: TRBJ2-7
size: NA
CDR3: CASSYGTGAYEQYF
DNA: TGTGCCAGCAGTTACGGGACAGGCGCCTACGAGCAGTACTTC

D: TRBD1
V: TRBV30
J: TRBJ1-5
size: NA
CDR3: CAWTKTGIWDQPQHF
DNA: TGTGCCTGGACCAAGACAGGGATCTGGGATCAGCCCCAGCATTTT

D: TRBD1
V: TRBV28
J: TRBJ2-7
size: NA
CDR3: CASSLDRGYEQYF
DNA: TGTGCCAGCAGTTTGGACAGGGGCTACGAGCAGTACTTC

D: NA
V: TRBV9
J: TRBJ2-1
size: NA
CDR3: CASSVGQAASYNEQFF
DNA: TGTGCCAGCAGCGTAGGACAGGCCGCCTCCTACAATGAGCAGTTCTTC

D: NA
V: TRBV11-2
J: TRBJ2-7
size: NA
CDR3: CASSLGSGVVYEQYF
DNA: TGTGCCAGCAGCTTAGGGTCAGGGGTAGTCTACGAGCAGTACTTC

D: NA
V: TRBV18
J: TRBJ1-4
size: NA
CDR3: CASSPPGLREKLFF
DNA: TGTGCCAGCTCACCCCCGGGATTAAGGGAAAAACTGTTTTTT

D: NA
V: TRBV15
J: TRBJ2-1
size: NA
CDR3: CATSLTRYNEQFF
DNA: TGTGCCACCAGCCTCACTAGGTACAATGAGCAGTTCTTC

D: NA
V: TRBV27
J: TRBJ1-6
size: NA
CDR3: CASQTIDSPLHF
DNA: TGTGCCAGCCAAACTATAGATTCACCCCTCCACTTT

D: TRBD2
V: TRBV6-1
J: TRBJ2-4
size: NA
CDR3: CASSERRLAATFLAKNIQYF
DNA: TGTGCCAGCAGTGAAAGGAGACTAGCGGCAACTTTCTTAGCCAAAAACATTCAGTACTTC

D: TRBD1
V: TRBV5-4
J: TRBJ1-1
size: NA
CDR3: CASSSGTGGEYTEAFF
DNA: TGTGCCAGCAGCTCCGGGACAGGGGGGGAATACACTGAAGCTTTCTTT

D: TRBD1
V: TRBV25-1
J: TRBJ1-5
size: NA
CDR3: CASSETGTWNQPQHF
DNA: TGTGCCAGCAGCGAGACAGGGACATGGAATCAGCCCCAGCATTTT